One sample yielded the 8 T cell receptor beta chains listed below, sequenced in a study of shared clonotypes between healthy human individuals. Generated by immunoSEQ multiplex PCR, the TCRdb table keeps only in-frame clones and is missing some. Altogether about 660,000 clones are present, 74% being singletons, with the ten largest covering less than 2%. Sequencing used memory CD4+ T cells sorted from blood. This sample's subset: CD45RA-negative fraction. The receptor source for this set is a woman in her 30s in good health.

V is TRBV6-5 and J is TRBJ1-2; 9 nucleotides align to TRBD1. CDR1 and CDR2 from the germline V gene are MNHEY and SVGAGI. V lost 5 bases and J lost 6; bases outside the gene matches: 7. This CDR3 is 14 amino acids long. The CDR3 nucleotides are TGTGCCAGCAGTAAATATGGGACAGGGAATGGCTACACCTTC. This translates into CASSKYGTGNGYTF.

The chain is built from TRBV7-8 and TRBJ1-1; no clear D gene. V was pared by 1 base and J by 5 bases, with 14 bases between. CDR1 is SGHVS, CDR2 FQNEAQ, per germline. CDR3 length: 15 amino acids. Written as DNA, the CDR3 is TGTGCCAGCAGCTTAGTACTGGGTTCGGGGACTGAAGCTTTCTTT. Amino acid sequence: CASSLVLGSGTEAFF.

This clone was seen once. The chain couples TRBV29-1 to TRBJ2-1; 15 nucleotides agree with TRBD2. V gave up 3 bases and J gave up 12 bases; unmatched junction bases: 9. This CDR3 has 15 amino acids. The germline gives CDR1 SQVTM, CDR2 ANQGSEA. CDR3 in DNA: TGCAGCGTTGAGGGACTAGCGGGAGGACCGGGTTCGCAGTTCTTC. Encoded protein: CSVEGLAGGPGSQFF.

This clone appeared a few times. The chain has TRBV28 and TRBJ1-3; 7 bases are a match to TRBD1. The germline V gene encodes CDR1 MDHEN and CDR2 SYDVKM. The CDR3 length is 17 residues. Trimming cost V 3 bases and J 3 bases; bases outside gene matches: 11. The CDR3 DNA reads TGTGCCAGCAGTTTTGGTCTCGGCAGGGACAGTGGAAACACCATATATTTT. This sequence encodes CASSFGLGRDSGNTIYF.

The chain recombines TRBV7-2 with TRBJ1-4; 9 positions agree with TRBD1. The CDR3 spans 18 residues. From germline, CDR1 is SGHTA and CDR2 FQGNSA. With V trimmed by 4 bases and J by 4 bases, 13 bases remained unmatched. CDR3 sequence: CASSSPGQGLSINEKLFF. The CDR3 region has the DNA TGTGCCAGCAGCTCACCGGGACAGGGCCTCTCGATTAATGAAAAACTGTTTTTT.

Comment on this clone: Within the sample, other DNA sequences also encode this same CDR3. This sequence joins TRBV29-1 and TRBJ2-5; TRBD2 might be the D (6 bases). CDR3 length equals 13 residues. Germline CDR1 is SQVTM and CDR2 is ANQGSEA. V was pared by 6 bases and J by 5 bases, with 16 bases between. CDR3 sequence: CSVAGTSAETQYF. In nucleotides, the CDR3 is TGCAGCGTCGCGGGGACTTCTGCGGAGACCCAGTACTTC.

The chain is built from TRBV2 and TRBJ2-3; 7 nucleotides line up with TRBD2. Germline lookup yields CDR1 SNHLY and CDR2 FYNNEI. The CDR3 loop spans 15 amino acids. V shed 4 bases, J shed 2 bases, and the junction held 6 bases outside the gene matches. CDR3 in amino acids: CASSVQRGFTDTQYF. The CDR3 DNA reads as TGTGCCAGCAGTGTCCAGCGGGGATTCACAGATACGCAGTATTTT. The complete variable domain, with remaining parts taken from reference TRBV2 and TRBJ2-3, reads EPEVTQTPSHQVTQMGQEVILRCVPISNHLYFYWYRQILGQKVEFLVSFYNNEISEKSEIFDDQFSVERPDGSNFTLKIRSTKLEDSAMYFCASSVQRGFTDTQYFGPGTRLTVL.

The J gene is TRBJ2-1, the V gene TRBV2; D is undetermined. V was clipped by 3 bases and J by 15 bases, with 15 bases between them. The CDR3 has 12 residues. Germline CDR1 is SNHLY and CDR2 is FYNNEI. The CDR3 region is CASSESARPTFF. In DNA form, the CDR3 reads TGTGCCAGCAGTGAGTCGGCGAGACCAACGTTCTTC. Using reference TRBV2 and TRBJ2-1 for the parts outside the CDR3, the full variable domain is EPEVTQTPSHQVTQMGQEVILRCVPISNHLYFYWYRQILGQKVEFLVSFYNNEISEKSEIFDDQFSVERPDGSNFTLKIRSTKLEDSAMYFCASSESARPTFFGPGTRLTVL.